The rows below give T cell receptor beta chains drawn from one sample of a study of spatial heterogeneity in lung cancer. TCRdb reprocessed the 5' RACE reads with MiXCR, giving one entry per CDR3 protein. The sample includes about 78,000 distinct CDR3 sequences, 8% seen only once; the top ten take roughly 6.4%. Sequences were derived from PBMCs, sampled at surgery. The receptors come from a male donor with early-stage non-small cell lung cancer. Both conserved end residues are part of each CDR3. The D gene is left open where the match is weak. Not every row has a clone size; where given, it reads once, few, many or a size class.

15	TRBV9	TRBJ1-6	TRBD1	few	TGTGCCAGCAGCGCGCTAGACAGGGGGCCTTCACCCCTCCACTTT	CASSALDRGPSPLHF
12	TRBV6-5	TRBJ1-1	.	few	TGTGCCAGTCAAAGGGATGGAGGTGAAGCTTTCTTT	CASQRDGGEAFF
17	TRBV9	TRBJ2-1	TRBD2	many	TGTGCCAGCAGCGTAGCGGCTAGCGGGAGGGCCTTGGGTGAGCAGTTCTTC	CASSVAASGRALGEQFF
13	TRBV5-1	TRBJ2-3	.	few	TGCGCCAGCAGCTTGGAGGCCACAGATACGCAGTATTTT	CASSLEATDTQYF
15	TRBV14	TRBJ2-7	.	many	TGTGCCAGCAGCCAAGGCCAGGGCCCCCTCCTACGGCAGTACTTC	CASSQGQGPLLRQYF
15	TRBV20-1	TRBJ2-1	TRBD2	many	TGCAGTGCTAAAATACTAGCGGGAGACTACAATGAGCAGTTCTTC	CSAKILAGDYNEQFF
16	TRBV6-6	TRBJ2-7	.	many	TGTGCCAGCAGTTACTCGTCTGGGTATCAGGTCTACGAGCAGTACTTC	CASSYSSGYQVYEQYF
12	TRBV20-1	TRBJ1-2	.	few	TGCAGTGCTAGGACCGGGCTATATGGCTACACCTTC	CSARTGLYGYTF
14	TRBV12-3/TRBV12-4	TRBJ1-1	.	.	TGTGCCAGCAGAGAGGGGACACTGAACACTGAAGCTTTCTTT	CASREGTLNTEAFF
13	TRBV27	TRBJ2-3	.	.	TGTGCCAGCAGTTTGGACGGTGGGGATACGCAGTATTTT	CASSLDGGDTQYF
13	TRBV2	TRBJ1-1	TRBD1	few	TGTGCCAGCAGTGGAGACAGGGGCACTGAAGCTTTCTTT	CASSGDRGTEAFF
12	TRBV12-3/TRBV12-4	TRBJ2-3	.	.	TGTGCCAGCAGGGCCTCCGGAGATACGCAGTATTTT	CASRASGDTQYF
14	TRBV24-1	TRBJ1-5	.	few	TGTGCCACCAGTGAAACAGGAAGCAATCAGCCCCAGCATTTT	CATSETGSNQPQHF
15	TRBV9	TRBJ2-3	.	many	TGTGCCAGCAGCGTAGGGGGGGATAGCACAGATACGCAGTATTTT	CASSVGGDSTDTQYF
13	TRBV20-1	TRBJ1-1	.	few	TGCAGTGCTAGAGGGGCCAGCAACACTGAAGCTTTCTTT	CSARGASNTEAFF